This T cell receptor (beta chain) was profiled in a study of T cells in Graves' hyperthyroidism and ophthalmopathy. Study information: Peripheral blood collection took place at initial diagnosis, before any treatment.

RNA transcripts yielded amplified TCR beta CDR3 regions. HTBI primers were used for first-round RT-PCR of the TCR CDR3. Using its own MiXCR run on the multiplex PCR reads, TCRdb lists one record per CDR3 protein. The data show around 300,000 distinct CDR3 sequences, with 22% seen just once and roughly 60% held by the top ten. This CDR3 is built from 14 residues. Germline CDR1 is MNHEY and CDR2 is SMNVEV (reference sequence). Trimming at V came to 3 bases and at J to 2 bases, leaving 2 bases not matched to a gene. Each ophthalmopathy patient scored at least 3 on the Clinical Activity Score and at least 4 on NOSPECS grade, with duration under 3 months.

Sequenced input: blood. The TCR comes from a man aged 30 to 45 with Graves' ophthalmopathy. This chain connects TRBV27 to TRBJ2-7; 9 bases map to TRBD2. CDR3 nucleotide sequence: TGTGCCAGCAGTTTGCGGGAGGGGGCCTACGAGCAGTACTTC. Protein: CASSLREGAYEQYF.